This T cell receptor beta chain derives from a study of blood T cell repertoires in COVID-19 (TCRdb year 2020). General notes on the study: Collaborator samples came from the United States, Italy and Spain and covered acute and convalescent phases of COVID-19. The material from the prospective study consisted of cDNA or gDNA derived from T cells, B-cell-depleted T cells, or PBMCs. Deeply sampled blood TCRbeta repertoires from subjects exposed to, actively infected with, or recovered from COVID-19 were included in the dataset. The repertoires were released in a freely available public database meant as a resource for research on the immune response to SARS-CoV-2. Samples were obtained from the ongoing ImmuneRACE study (first 160 participants) and from about 1,300 subjects provided by 6 global collaborators. Nearly every sample came with metadata listing a de-identified subject ID, COVID-19 status, age in years and sex. Where available, HLA class I and class II types were obtained from metadata supplied by the sample provider rather than from assay-based typing. The investigation overall reported the following: The quantity of clinical and demographic metadata differed by source and by participant and was supplied without curation.

On this clone: The clone's antigen remains unknown. The sample holds no much larger clone one base away, and base qualities are not on file.

Each collaborating institution followed its own protocols to collect whole blood in K2EDTA tubes. Collaborator samples were shipped for TCRbeta analysis as frozen whole blood, isolated PBMCs, or DNA extracted from either sample type. The immunoSEQ Assay, a bias-controlled multiplex PCR, was used to amplify TCRbeta CDR3 regions from genomic DNA. As for the original processing: Nucleated cell counts per sample were estimated from amplification of reference gene primers within the assay. Sequence reads were collapsed and filtered to measure the absolute abundance of every unique TCRbeta CDR3 rearrangement. For each sample, productive Simpson clonality was calculated as the square root of Simpson's diversity index across productive rearrangements. In its TCRdb copy, this immuneACCESS table keeps in-frame sequences only and misses some clones. Where compared with another copy, unresolved V genes explain less than half of these, and the others have no known cause. The V and J calls and clone size were taken over from that table, and D and trimming were inferred from the DNA. Recorded for this sample are 60,000 to 75,000 clones; 88% of them occurred a single time. The ten largest clones represent almost 4% of the sample.

The receptor's source is a human donor in a cohort sampled during active COVID-19. What was sequenced was peripheral blood.

Here the CDR3 is given as CASRGQNKGGGYTF. The nucleotides read TGTGCCAGCAGGGGACAGAACAAGGGTGGGGGCTACACCTTC. The V gene is TRBV4-2 and the J gene is TRBJ1-2; 7 of the junction bases match TRBD1. The germline V gene yields LGHNA for CDR1 and YNFKEQ for CDR2. Measured from the cysteine to the phenylalanine, the CDR3 is 14 residues long. Just CDR3 DNA is preserved here, 42 bases in frame from base 1. V has 6 bases trimmed and J has 8 bases trimmed; junction bases matching no gene number 12.